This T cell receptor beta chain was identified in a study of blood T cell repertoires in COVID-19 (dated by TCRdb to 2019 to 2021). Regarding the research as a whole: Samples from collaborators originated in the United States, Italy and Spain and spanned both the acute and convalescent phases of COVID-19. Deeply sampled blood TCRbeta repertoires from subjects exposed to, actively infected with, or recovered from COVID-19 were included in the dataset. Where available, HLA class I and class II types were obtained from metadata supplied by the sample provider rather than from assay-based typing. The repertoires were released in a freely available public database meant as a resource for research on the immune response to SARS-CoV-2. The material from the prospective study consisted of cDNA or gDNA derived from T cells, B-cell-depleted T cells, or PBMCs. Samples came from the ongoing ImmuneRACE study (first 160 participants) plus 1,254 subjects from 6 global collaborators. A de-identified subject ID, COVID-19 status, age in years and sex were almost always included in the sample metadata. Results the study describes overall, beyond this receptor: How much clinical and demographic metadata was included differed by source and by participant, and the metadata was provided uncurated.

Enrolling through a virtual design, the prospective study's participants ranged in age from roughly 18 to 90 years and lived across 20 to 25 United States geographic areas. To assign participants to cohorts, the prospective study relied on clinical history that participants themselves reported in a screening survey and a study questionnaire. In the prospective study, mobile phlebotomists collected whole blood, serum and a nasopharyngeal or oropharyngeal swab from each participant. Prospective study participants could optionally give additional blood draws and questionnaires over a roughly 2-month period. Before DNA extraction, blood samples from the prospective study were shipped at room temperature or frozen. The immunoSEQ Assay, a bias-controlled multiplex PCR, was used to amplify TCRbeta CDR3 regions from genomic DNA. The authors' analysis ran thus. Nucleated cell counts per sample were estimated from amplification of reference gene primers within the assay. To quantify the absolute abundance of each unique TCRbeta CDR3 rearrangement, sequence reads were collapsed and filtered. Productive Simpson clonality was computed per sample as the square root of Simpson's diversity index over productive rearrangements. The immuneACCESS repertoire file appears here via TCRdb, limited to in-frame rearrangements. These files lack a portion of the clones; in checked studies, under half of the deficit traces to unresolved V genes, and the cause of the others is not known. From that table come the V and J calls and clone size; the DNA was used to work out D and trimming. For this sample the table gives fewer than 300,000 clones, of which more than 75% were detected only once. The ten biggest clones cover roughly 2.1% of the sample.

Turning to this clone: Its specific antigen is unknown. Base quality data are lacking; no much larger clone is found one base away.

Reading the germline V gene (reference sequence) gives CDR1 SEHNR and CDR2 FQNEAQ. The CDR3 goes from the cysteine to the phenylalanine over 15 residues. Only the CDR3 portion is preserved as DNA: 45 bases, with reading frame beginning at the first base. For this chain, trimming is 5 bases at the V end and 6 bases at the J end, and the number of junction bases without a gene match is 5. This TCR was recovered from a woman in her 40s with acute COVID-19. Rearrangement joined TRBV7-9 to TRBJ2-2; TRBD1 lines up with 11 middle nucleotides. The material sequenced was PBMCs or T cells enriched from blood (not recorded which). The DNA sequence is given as TGTGCCAGCAGCCCCAGGACAGGGGGCCCCGGGGAGCTGTTTTTT. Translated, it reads CASSPRTGGPGELFF.